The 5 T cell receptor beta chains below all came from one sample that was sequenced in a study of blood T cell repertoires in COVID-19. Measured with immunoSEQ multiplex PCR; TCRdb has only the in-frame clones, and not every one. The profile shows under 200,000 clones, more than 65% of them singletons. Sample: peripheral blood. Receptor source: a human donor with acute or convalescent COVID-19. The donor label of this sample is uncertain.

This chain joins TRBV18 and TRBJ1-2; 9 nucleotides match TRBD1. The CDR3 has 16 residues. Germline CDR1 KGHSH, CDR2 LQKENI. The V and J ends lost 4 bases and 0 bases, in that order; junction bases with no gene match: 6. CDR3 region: CASSLSGTGTNYGYTF. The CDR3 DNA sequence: TGTGCCAGCTCACTTTCCGGGACAGGGACTAACTATGGCTACACCTTC.

The chain's CDR3 is CASTQNSNQPQHF. In DNA form, the CDR3 reads TGTGCCAGTACGCAGAACAGCAATCAGCCCCAGCATTTT. V and J are TRBV19 and TRBJ1-5, with no clear D. With 7 bases removed from V and 1 base from J, the gap between germline ends came to 8 bases. CDR3 length equals 13 residues. The V gene's germline CDR1 is LNHDA and CDR2 SQIVND (reference sequence).

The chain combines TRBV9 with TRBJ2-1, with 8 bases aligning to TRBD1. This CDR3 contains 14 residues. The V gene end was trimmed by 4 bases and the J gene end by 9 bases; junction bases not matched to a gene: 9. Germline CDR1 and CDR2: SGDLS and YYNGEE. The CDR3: CASSPSGGLFEQFF. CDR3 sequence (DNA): TGTGCCAGCAGCCCCTCAGGGGGCTTGTTTGAGCAGTTCTTC.

CDR3 loop: CATSSGAEEQYF. The CDR3 DNA reads TGTGCCACCTCGTCGGGAGCCGAAGAGCAGTACTTC. The chain joins TRBV6-6 to TRBJ2-7; weak D call: TRBD2 (6 bases). The germline V and J ends were trimmed by 10 bases and 7 bases, with 17 bases remaining between them. CDR3 length equals 12 residues. Looked up from germline, CDR1 is MNHNY and CDR2 is SVGAGI (reference sequence).

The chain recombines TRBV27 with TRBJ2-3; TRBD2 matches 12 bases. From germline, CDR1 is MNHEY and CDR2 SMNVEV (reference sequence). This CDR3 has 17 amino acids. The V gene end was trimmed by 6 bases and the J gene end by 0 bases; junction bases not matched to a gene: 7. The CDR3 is CASRRGTSGPSTDTQYF. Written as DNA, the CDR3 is TGTGCCAGCAGGCGTGGGACTAGCGGGCCCAGCACAGATACGCAGTATTTT.